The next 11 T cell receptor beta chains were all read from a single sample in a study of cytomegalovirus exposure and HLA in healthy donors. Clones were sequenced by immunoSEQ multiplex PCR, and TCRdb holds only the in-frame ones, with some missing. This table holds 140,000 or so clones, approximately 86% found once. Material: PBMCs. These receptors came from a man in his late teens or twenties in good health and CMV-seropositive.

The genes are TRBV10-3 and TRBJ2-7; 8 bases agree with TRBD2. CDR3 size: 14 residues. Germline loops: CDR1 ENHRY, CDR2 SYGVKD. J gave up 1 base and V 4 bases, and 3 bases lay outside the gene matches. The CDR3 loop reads CAISGSGVSYEQYF. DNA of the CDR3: TGTGCCATCAGTGGTAGCGGGGTATCCTACGAGCAGTACTTC.

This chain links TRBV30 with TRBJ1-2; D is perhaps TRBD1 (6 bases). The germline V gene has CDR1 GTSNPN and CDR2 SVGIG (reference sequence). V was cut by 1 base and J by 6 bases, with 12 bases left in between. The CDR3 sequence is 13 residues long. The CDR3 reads CAWSGYRADGYTF. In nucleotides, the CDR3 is TGTGCCTGGAGTGGGTACAGGGCGGATGGCTACACCTTC.

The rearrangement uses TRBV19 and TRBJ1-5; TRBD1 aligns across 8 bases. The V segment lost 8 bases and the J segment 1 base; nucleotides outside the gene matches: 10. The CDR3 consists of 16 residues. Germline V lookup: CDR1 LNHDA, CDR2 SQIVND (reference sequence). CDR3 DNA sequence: TGTGCCAGTTCAGACAGGGGAAGGAAAAGCAATCAGCCCCAGCATTTT. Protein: CASSDRGRKSNQPQHF.

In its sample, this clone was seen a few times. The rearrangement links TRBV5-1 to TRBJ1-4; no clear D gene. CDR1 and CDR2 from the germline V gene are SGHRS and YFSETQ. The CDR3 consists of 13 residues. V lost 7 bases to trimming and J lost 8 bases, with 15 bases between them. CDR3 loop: CASLRGPGEKLFF. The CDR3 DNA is TGCGCCAGCTTGCGAGGGCCGGGAGAAAAACTGTTTTTT.

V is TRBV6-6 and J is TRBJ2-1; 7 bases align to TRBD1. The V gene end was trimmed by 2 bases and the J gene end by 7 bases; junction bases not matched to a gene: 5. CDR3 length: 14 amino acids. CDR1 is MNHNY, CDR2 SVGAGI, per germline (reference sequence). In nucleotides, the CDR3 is TGTGCCAGCAGTTACCCCCAACAGGGGAATGAGCAGTTCTTC. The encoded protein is CASSYPQQGNEQFF.

In DNA form, the CDR3 reads TGTGCCAGCAGCCCTCAGGGATACTATGGCTACACCTTC. This encodes CASSPQGYYGYTF. The chain couples TRBV7-2 to TRBJ1-2; tentatively, D is TRBD1 (5 bases). Germline values: CDR1 SGHTA, CDR2 FQGNSA. The CDR3 spans 13 residues. V gave up 5 bases and J gave up 3 bases, with 10 bases separating them.

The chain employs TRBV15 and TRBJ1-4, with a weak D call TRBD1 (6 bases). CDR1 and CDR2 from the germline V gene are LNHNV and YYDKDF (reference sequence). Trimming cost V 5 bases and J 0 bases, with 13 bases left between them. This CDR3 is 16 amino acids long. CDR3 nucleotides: TGTGCCACCAGCCCAGGACAGCAAGCAACTAATGAAAAACTGTTTTTT. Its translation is CATSPGQQATNEKLFF.

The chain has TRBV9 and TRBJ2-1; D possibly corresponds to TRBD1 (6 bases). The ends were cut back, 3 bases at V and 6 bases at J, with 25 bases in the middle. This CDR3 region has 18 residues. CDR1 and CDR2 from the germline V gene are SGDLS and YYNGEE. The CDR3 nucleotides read TGTGCCAGCAGCGCCCGCAGCGACAGGCTACGGGCCTCCAATGAGCAGTTCTTC. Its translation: CASSARSDRLRASNEQFF.

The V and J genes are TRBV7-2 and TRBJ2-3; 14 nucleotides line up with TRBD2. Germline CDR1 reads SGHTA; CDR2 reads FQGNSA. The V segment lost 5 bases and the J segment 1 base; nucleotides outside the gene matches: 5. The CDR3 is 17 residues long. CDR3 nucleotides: TGTGCCAGCAGCCCGGGACTAGCGGGGGCCCGCACAGATACGCAGTATTTT. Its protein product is CASSPGLAGARTDTQYF.

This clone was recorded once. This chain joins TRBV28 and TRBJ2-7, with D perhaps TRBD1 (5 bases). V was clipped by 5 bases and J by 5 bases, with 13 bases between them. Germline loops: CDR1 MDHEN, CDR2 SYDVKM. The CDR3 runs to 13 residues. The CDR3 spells CASSIPPTDEQYF. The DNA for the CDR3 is TGTGCCAGCAGTATACCGCCGACAGACGAGCAGTACTTC.

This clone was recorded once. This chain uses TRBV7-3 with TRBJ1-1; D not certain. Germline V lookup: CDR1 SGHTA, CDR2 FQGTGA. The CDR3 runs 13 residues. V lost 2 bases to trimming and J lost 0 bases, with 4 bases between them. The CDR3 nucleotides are TGTGCCAGCAGCTTATCGTTGAACACTGAAGCTTTCTTT. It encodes CASSLSLNTEAFF.